Listed here are 6 T cell receptor beta chains from one sample, sequenced in a study of blood T cell repertoires in COVID-19. Method: immunoSEQ multiplex PCR; TCRdb's copy keeps in-frame clones and lacks some. The data hold under 75,000 clones, with approximately 79% observed a single time. Material for sequencing was peripheral blood. These TCRs come from a woman aged 70-85 years with acute or convalescent COVID-19.

This clone appeared a single time. V and J are TRBV27 and TRBJ2-3, with TRBD2 identical over 8 bases. The CDR3 totals 15 residues. V shed 5 bases, J shed 4 bases, and the junction held 8 bases outside the gene matches. CDR1 and CDR2 (germline): MNHEY, SMNVEV (reference sequence). The CDR3 sequence is CASSNLAGIPDTQYF. The CDR3 nucleotides are TGTGCCAGCAGTAATTTAGCGGGGATCCCAGATACGCAGTATTTT.

The chain uses TRBV3-1 (or the pseudogene TRBV3-2) and TRBJ2-1; TRBD2 agrees at 10 bases. CDR3 length equals 18 residues. Germline trimming cut 0 bases from V and 1 base from J; bases unmatched to any gene: 6. Germline values: CDR1 LGHDT, CDR2 YNNKEL (reference sequence). The CDR3: CASSQERAGGPSYNEQFF. CDR3 DNA: TGTGCCAGCAGCCAAGAAAGAGCGGGGGGGCCGTCCTACAATGAGCAGTTCTTC.

V gene TRBV24-1 combines with J gene TRBJ1-5; TRBD1 is a possible D gene (5 bases). Germline-derived CDR1 and CDR2 are KGHDR and SFDVKD. The CDR3 extends over 13 amino acids. The V gene lost 4 bases and the J gene lost 4 bases, with 7 bases spanning the gap. In DNA form, the CDR3 reads TGTGCCACCAGTGAGGCAGGGAATCAGCCCCAGCATTTT. Protein: CATSEAGNQPQHF.

The chain joins TRBV18 to TRBJ2-6, with 8 nucleotides matching TRBD1. This CDR3 region has 16 residues. The V gene's germline CDR1 is KGHSH and CDR2 LQKENI. J gave up 2 bases and V 6 bases, and 6 bases lay outside the gene matches. The CDR3 here is CASSTDRGAGANVLTF. In nucleotides, the CDR3 is TGTGCCAGCTCGACAGACAGGGGTGCTGGGGCCAACGTCCTGACTTTC. Filled out from reference TRBV18 and TRBJ2-6, the complete variable domain reads NAGVMQNPRHLVRRRGQEARLRCSPMKGHSHVYWYRQLPEEGLKFMVYLQKENIIDESGMPKERFSAEFPKEGPSILRIQQVVRGDSAAYFCASSTDRGAGANVLTFGAGSRLTVL.

This sequence joins TRBV27 and TRBJ1-2; no clear D gene. Trimming pared 6 bases from V and 2 bases from J, leaving 16 bases between. Germline V gene sequence: CDR1 MNHEY, CDR2 SMNVEV (reference sequence). The CDR3 extends over 15 amino acids. CDR3 sequence: CASRERSRSNYGYTF. The CDR3, as DNA: TGTGCCAGCAGAGAGAGGTCGCGCAGCAACTATGGCTACACCTTC.

The chain employs TRBV28 and TRBJ1-1; D remains unclear. Between the trimmed V and J ends, which lost 6 bases and 1 base, there was a span of 9 bases. CDR3 length: 13 amino acids. Germline V gene data show CDR1 as MDHEN and CDR2 as SYDVKM. CDR3 in amino acids: CASRSPGNTEAFF. In nucleotides, the CDR3 is TGTGCCAGCAGATCTCCAGGGAACACTGAAGCTTTCTTT.